These 9 T cell receptor beta chains came from one sample sequenced in a study of shared clonotypes between healthy human individuals (dated by TCRdb to 2018 to 2020). The library was built by means of the immunoSEQ multiplex PCR assay. TCRdb limited this immuneACCESS table to in-frame rearrangements with V and J called. A share of clones is missing; checked studies link under half to unresolved V genes, and the rest is unexplained. This sample is represented by some 1.5 million clones; roughly 96% of them were singletons. The ten largest clones capture roughly 1.2% of the sample. Specimen: naive CD4+ T cells sorted from blood. This specimen's cell subset or site label, per the study, means: CD45RA+ positively selected. These receptors originate from a man in his thirties or forties in good health.

The V call is TRBV2, the J call TRBJ2-5, with 7 positions matching TRBD1. The CDR3 runs to 13 residues. CDR1 and CDR2 (germline): SNHLY, FYNNEI. V lost 4 bases and J lost 9; bases outside the gene matches: 8. The CDR3 nucleotides read TGTGCCAGCAGTGTCCAGGGCGACAGGGCCCAGTACTTC. Translated: CASSVQGDRAQYF. Variable domain in full (rest from reference TRBV2 and TRBJ2-5): EPEVTQTPSHQVTQMGQEVILRCVPISNHLYFYWYRQILGQKVEFLVSFYNNEISEKSEIFDDQFSVERPDGSNFTLKIRSTKLEDSAMYFCASSVQGDRAQYFGPGTRLLVL.

The table lists this clone with a few counts. V gene TRBV5-4 combines with J gene TRBJ1-5; the D gene is possibly TRBD1 (5 bases). This CDR3 is 14 amino acids long. Germline V gene lookup returns CDR1 SGHNT and CDR2 YYREEE (reference sequence). V was shortened by 3 bases and J by 0 bases, with 7 bases between the two germline ends. CDR3 nucleotides: TGTGCCAGCAGCTCCGACAGTAGCAATCAGCCCCAGCATTTT. Residues: CASSSDSSNQPQHF. The whole variable domain, remainder taken from reference TRBV5-4 and TRBJ1-5, is ETGVTQSPTHLIKTRGQQVTLRCSSQSGHNTVSWYQQALGQGPQFIFQYYREEENGRGNFPPRFSGLQFPNYSSELNVNALELDDSALYLCASSSDSSNQPQHFGDGTRLSIL.

J is TRBJ2-6 and V is TRBV4-3; possibly TRBD1 or TRBD2 for D (5 bases each). V was cut by 0 bases and J by 0 bases, with 18 bases left in between. The CDR3 runs 20 residues. Per the germline V gene, CDR1 is LGHNA and CDR2 is YSLEER. CDR3 region: CASSQDWVAGRDSGANVLTF. In nucleotides, the CDR3 is TGCGCCAGCAGCCAAGATTGGGTAGCAGGGAGAGACTCTGGGGCCAACGTCCTGACTTTC.

The chain carries TRBV25-1 and TRBJ2-4; TRBD1 is a possible D gene (5 bases). The CDR3 has 18 amino acids. Germline values: CDR1 MGHDK, CDR2 SYGVNS. V was pared by 5 bases and J by 0 bases, with 20 bases between. CDR3 residues: CASSRGYHRSIAKNIQYF. The CDR3 nucleotides read TGTGCCAGCAGTAGGGGATACCACCGATCAATAGCCAAAAACATTCAGTACTTC.

J is TRBJ2-7 and V is TRBV10-3; TRBD2 aligns across 9 bases. V shed 9 bases and J 2 bases; nucleotides not matched to a gene: 17. CDR3 length equals 17 residues. CDR1 ENHRY and CDR2 SYGVKD come from the germline V gene. Written as DNA, the CDR3 is TGTGCCATGTTTTGGACTAGCGCCTTACTAATAACCTACGAGCAGTACTTC. It translates to CAMFWTSALLITYEQYF.

Worth noting for this clone: The sample has other DNA sequences that encode this CDR3 too. The rearrangement joins TRBV28 to TRBJ2-7; D not resolved. The germline V and J ends were trimmed by 5 bases and 3 bases, with 11 bases remaining between them. This CDR3 contains 13 residues. Germline V CDR1 and CDR2: MDHEN, SYDVKM. The CDR3 DNA reads TGTGCCAGCAGTACGTCCGTGATCTACGAGCAGTACTTC. Translated: CASSTSVIYEQYF. The full variable domain, its missing parts supplied by reference TRBV28 and TRBJ2-7, is DVKVTQSSRYLVKRTGEKVFLECVQDMDHENMFWYRQDPGLGLRLIYFSYDVKMKEKGDIPEGYSVSREKKERFSLILESASTNQTSMYLCASSTSVIYEQYFGPGTRLTVT.

The DNA of the CDR3 is TGTGCCAGCAGTGAGCCCAGGGGCACTGAAGCTTTCTTT. Protein: CASSEPRGTEAFF. The rearrangement uses TRBV25-1 and TRBJ1-1; possibly TRBD1 for D (6 bases). The CDR3 loop spans 13 amino acids. V shed 3 bases and J shed 4 bases, with 9 bases lying between them. Looked up from germline, CDR1 is MGHDK and CDR2 is SYGVNS.

V is TRBV27 and J is TRBJ2-7; D not certain. The V gene lost 5 bases and the J gene lost 0 bases, with 20 bases spanning the gap. Germline V gene lookup returns CDR1 MNHEY and CDR2 SMNVEV (reference sequence). This CDR3 is 17 amino acids long. CDR3 DNA: TGTGCCAGCAGTCCCAGACATTGGTTTCTAAGCTCCTACGAGCAGTACTTC. This encodes CASSPRHWFLSSYEQYF.

This chain connects TRBV10-3 to TRBJ1-1; unclear D gene. The germline V gene has CDR1 ENHRY and CDR2 SYGVKD. Trimming removed 2 bases from V and 10 bases from J, with 11 bases in between. CDR3 size: 12 residues. In DNA, the CDR3 is TGTGCCATCAGTGAGGGGATGACGACAGCTTTCTTT. Translating gives CAISEGMTTAFF.